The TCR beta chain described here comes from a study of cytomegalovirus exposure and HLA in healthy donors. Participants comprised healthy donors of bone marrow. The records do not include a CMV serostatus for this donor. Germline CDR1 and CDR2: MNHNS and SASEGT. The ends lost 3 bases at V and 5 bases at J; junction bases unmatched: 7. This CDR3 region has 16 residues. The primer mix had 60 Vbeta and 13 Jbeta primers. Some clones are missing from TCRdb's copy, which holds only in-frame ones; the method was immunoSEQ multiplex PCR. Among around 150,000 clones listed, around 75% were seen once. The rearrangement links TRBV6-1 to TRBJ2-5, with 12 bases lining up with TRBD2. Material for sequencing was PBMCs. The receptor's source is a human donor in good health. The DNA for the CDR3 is TGTGCCAGCAGTGATGGAGGACTAGCGGGGCGGGAGACCCAGTACTTC. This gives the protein CASSDGGLAGRETQYF.